The clone carrying this TCR beta chain came up many times. The antigen is not known. This sample was taken from a study of cytomegalovirus exposure and HLA in healthy donors. There are 12 residues in the CDR3. Between the trimmed V and J ends, which lost 8 bases and 11 bases, there was a span of 15 bases. Germline V gene sequence: CDR1 MNHEY, CDR2 SVGAGI. PCR amplification relied on 60 Vbeta primers (plus 13 Jbeta primers). As processed by the authors: A later analysis tallied some 84 million unique TCR beta chains, around 9.9 million of them shared. The repertoire was sequenced with immunoSEQ multiplex PCR; TCRdb's copy has only in-frame clones and lacks some. V and J calls and clone size come straight from that table; D and trimming were deduced from the DNA. The repertoire holds about 90,000 clones, with around 84% as singletons. Unrecorded immune exposures were likely, despite nominal health at sampling.

The study's findings and limits: Fewer N-insertions than the roughly 670-donor mean were reportedly shown by an Asian-associated ancestry cluster in a later analysis.

Sequenced material: PBMCs. The rearrangement uses TRBV6-5 and TRBJ1-4; D perhaps matches TRBD1 (6 bases). The sequence derives from a woman aged 40 to 49 in good health and CMV-seropositive. CDR3 protein: CASGIKRGKLFF. As DNA, the CDR3 is TGTGCCAGCGGAATAAAGAGGGGGAAACTGTTTTTT.